The sample holds one count of the clone carrying this T cell receptor beta chain. The data derive from a study of cytomegalovirus exposure and HLA in healthy donors. With 60 Vbeta and 13 Jbeta primers, the PCR was carried out. TCRdb keeps only in-frame clones here, not all; method: immunoSEQ multiplex PCR. The table lists 150,000 to 200,000 clones, roughly 79% of them singletons. This CDR3 comprises 14 residues. Per the germline V gene, CDR1 is PRHDT and CDR2 is FYEKMQ (reference sequence). Trimming removed 5 bases from V and 8 bases from J; junction bases left unmatched: 11. The J gene is TRBJ1-2, the V gene TRBV13; 7 bases line up with TRBD1. This TCR was sampled from a male donor in good health and CMV-seropositive. Sequenced: PBMCs. In DNA, the CDR3 is TGTGCCAGCAGCAAAGTCGGACAGGTTCAGGGCTACACCTTC. This gives the protein CASSKVGQVQGYTF.